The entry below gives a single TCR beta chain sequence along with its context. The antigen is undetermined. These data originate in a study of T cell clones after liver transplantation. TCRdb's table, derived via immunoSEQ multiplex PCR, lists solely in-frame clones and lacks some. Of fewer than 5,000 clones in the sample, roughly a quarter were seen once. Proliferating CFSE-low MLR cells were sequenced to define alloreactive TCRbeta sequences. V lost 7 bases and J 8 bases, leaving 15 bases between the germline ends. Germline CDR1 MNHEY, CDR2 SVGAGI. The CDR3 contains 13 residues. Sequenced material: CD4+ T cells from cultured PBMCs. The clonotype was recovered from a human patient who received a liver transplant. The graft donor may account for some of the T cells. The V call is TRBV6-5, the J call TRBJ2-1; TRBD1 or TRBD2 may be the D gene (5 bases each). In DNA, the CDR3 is TGTGCCAGCACCCAGTGGGGGACGGATGAGCAGTTCTTC. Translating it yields CASTQWGTDEQFF.